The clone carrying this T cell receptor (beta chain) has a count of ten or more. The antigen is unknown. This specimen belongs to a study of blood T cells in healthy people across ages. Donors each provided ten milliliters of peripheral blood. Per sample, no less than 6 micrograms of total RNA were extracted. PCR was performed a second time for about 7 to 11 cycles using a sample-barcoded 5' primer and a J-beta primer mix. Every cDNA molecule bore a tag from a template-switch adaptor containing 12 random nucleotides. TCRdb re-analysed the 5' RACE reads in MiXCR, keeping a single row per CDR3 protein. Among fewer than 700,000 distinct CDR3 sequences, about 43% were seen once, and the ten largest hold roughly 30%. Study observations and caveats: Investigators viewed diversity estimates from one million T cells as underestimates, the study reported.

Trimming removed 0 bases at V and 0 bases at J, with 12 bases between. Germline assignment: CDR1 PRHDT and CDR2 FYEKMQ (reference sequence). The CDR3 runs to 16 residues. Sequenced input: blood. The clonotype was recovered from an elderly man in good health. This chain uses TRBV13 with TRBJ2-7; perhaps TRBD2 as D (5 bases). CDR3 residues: CASSLGELRGSYEQYF. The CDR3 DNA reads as TGTGCCAGCAGCTTAGGTGAACTACGGGGCTCCTACGAGCAGTACTTC.